These 27 T cell receptor beta chains were sequenced from one sample in a study of beta chain features in type 1 diabetes. Findings and caveats of the study: Shorter TCRB CDR3s, moderately but significantly so, marked every one of the four CD4+ subsets in Type 1 diabetes patients.

Which antigens these TCRs recognize remains unknown. Of the isolated RNA, all was reverse transcribed, and so the sequenced material was expressed TCRB transcripts. Measured with immunoSEQ multiplex PCR; TCRdb has only the in-frame clones, and not every one. The sample has hundreds of thousands of clones, around an eighth seen once. The sequencing input was naive CD4+ T cells from blood. The receptors here all came from a man in his late teens or twenties with type 1 diabetes.

The CDR3 coding sequence is TGTGCCAGCAGCTTACCCGGGCCCTACGAGCAGTACTTC. Amino acids: CASSLPGPYEQYF. V is TRBV7-9 and J is TRBJ2-7; the D is unclear. Germline CDR1 and CDR2: SEHNR and FQNEAQ (reference sequence). This CDR3 region has 13 residues. Trimming left V 2 bases short and J 2 bases short, with 7 bases between.

The chain has TRBV25-1 and TRBJ1-4, with a possible D match to TRBD1 (5 bases). Germline V CDR1 and CDR2: MGHDK, SYGVNS. The V end lost 4 bases, the J end lost 0 bases, and 9 bases lay between the germline ends. This CDR3 is 15 amino acids long. The CDR3 is CASSGTRTTNEKLFF. The CDR3 DNA follows: TGTGCCAGCAGTGGGACAAGAACAACTAATGAAAAACTGTTTTTT.

The chain employs TRBV27 and TRBJ2-1; D not resolved. V was clipped by 8 bases and J by 1 base, with 15 bases between them. The V gene's germline CDR1 is MNHEY and CDR2 SMNVEV (reference sequence). The CDR3 has 15 amino acids. CDR3 DNA: TGTGCCAGCGGGCGGCCCCTGGGGTCCTACAATGAGCAGTTCTTC. Translation gives CASGRPLGSYNEQFF.

The rearrangement joins TRBV7-9 to TRBJ2-5; D remains ambiguous. Trimming took off 2 bases at V and 2 bases at J, with 9 bases between the two ends. The CDR3 length is 14 residues. Germline values: CDR1 SEHNR, CDR2 FQNEAQ (reference sequence). This chain's CDR3 is CASSLTQSQETQYF. The CDR3 coding sequence is TGTGCCAGCAGCTTAACCCAGAGTCAAGAGACCCAGTACTTC.

This clone appeared a few times. The chain employs TRBV29-1 and TRBJ2-3; 10 nucleotides align to TRBD2. This CDR3 comprises 14 residues. Per the germline V gene, CDR1 is SQVTM and CDR2 is ANQGSEA. V lost 4 bases, J lost 7 bases, and 8 bases stayed unmatched. CDR3 bases: TGCAGCGTTGCGGCTAGCGGGAGCTCATATACGCAGTATTTT. This sequence encodes CSVAASGSSYTQYF.

The genes are TRBV7-9 and TRBJ1-1; 12 bases are a match to TRBD1. Trimming at V came to 5 bases and at J to 3 bases, leaving 10 bases not matched to a gene. This CDR3 comprises 17 residues. Germline assignment: CDR1 SEHNR and CDR2 FQNEAQ (reference sequence). The chain's CDR3 is CASSPRGTGGLDTEAFF. DNA for the CDR3: TGTGCCAGCAGCCCCAGGGGGACAGGGGGCTTGGACACTGAAGCTTTCTTT.

This clone was counted only a few times. V is TRBV2 and J is TRBJ1-5; D unresolved. V was clipped by 4 bases and J by 1 base, with 11 bases between them. The CDR3 has 15 amino acids. Germline values: CDR1 SNHLY, CDR2 FYNNEI. CDR3 protein: CASSVEGGSNQPQHF. CDR3 DNA sequence: TGTGCCAGCAGTGTTGAGGGAGGGAGCAATCAGCCCCAGCATTTT.

This clone came up a few times. The rearrangement links TRBV4-1 to TRBJ2-1; 11 nucleotides line up with TRBD2. J lost 5 bases, V lost 4 bases, and 10 bases had no gene match. The germline V gene has CDR1 MGHRA and CDR2 YSYEKL. The CDR3 consists of 17 residues. The CDR3 nucleotides are TGCGCCAGCAGCCGGACATTAGCGGGGGGGTACGACAATGAGCAGTTCTTC. Amino acids: CASSRTLAGGYDNEQFF.

A few counts support this clone. The chain joins TRBV7-8 to TRBJ1-1; D is uncertain. Germline V gene data show CDR1 as SGHVS and CDR2 as FQNEAQ. This CDR3 has 12 amino acids. Between the trimmed V and J ends, which lost 1 base and 3 bases, there was a span of 3 bases. For the CDR3, the DNA is TGTGCCAGCAGCTTAGAGTACACTGAAGCTTTCTTT. Translating it yields CASSLEYTEAFF. The whole variable domain, filled in from reference TRBV7-8 and TRBJ1-1, reads GAGVSQSPRYKVAKRGQDVALRCDPISGHVSLFWYQQALGQGPEFLTYFQNEAQLDKSGLPSDRFFAERPEGSVSTLKIQRTQQEDSAVYLCASSLEYTEAFFGQGTRLTVV.

To note about this clone: At the DNA level, this CDR3 is encoded by other sequences in the same sample as well. The chain couples TRBV7-9 to TRBJ1-6, with TRBD1 identical over 9 bases. V shed 6 bases, J shed 8 bases, and the junction held 5 bases outside the gene matches. Germline V gene sequence: CDR1 SEHNR, CDR2 FQNEAQ (reference sequence). CDR3 length equals 14 residues. CDR3 amino acids: CASSSGQGYSPLHF. CDR3 in DNA: TGTGCCAGCAGTTCGGGACAGGGATATTCACCCCTCCACTTT.

This chain uses TRBV5-1 with TRBJ1-2; D is uncertain. The CDR3 contains 12 residues. CDR1 and CDR2 from the germline V gene are SGHRS and YFSETQ. Trimming stripped 0 bases from V and 8 bases from J, with 8 bases between. This chain's CDR3 is CASSLENDGYTF. Written as DNA, the CDR3 is TGCGCCAGCAGCTTGGAGAACGACGGCTACACCTTC.

To note about this clone: The same CDR3 arises from other DNA sequences in this sample as well. This chain uses TRBV30 with TRBJ1-5; D is uncertain. V lost 0 bases and J lost 4, with 7 bases in between. The CDR3 has 13 residues. The germline V gene has CDR1 GTSNPN and CDR2 SVGIG (reference sequence). The CDR3 region is CAWSVDGNQPQHF. The CDR3 bases are TGTGCCTGGAGTGTAGATGGGAATCAGCCCCAGCATTTT.

The J gene is TRBJ1-6, the V gene TRBV5-4, with 7 bases identical to TRBD1. CDR3 length: 15 residues. Trimming at V came to 4 bases and at J to 10 bases, leaving 11 bases not matched to a gene. Germline lookup yields CDR1 SGHNT and CDR2 YYREEE (reference sequence). The CDR3 DNA reads TGTGCCAGCAGCGCTCAACAGGGGTTGGGGTCACCCCTCCACTTT. Its translation: CASSAQQGLGSPLHF.

This clone turned up a few times. This chain joins TRBV7-2 and TRBJ2-4; 7 bases fit TRBD1. V gave up 5 bases and J gave up 8 bases; unmatched junction bases: 15. This CDR3 comprises 16 residues. CDR1 and CDR2 (germline): SGHTA, FQGNSA. CDR3 region: CASSPRLTGIGDIQYF. CDR3 coding DNA: TGTGCCAGCAGCCCGCGGTTGACAGGGATAGGGGACATTCAGTACTTC.

This clone showed up just a few times. The chain is built from TRBV27 and TRBJ2-7; D possibly matches TRBD1 or TRBD2 (5 bases each). Germline values: CDR1 MNHEY, CDR2 SMNVEV (reference sequence). Between the trimmed V and J ends, which lost 0 bases and 4 bases, there was a span of 16 bases. This CDR3 comprises 16 residues. The CDR3, as DNA: TGTGCCAGCAGTTTATCGAACGGGGCAGCTACTTACGAGCAGTACTTC. This gives the protein CASSLSNGAATYEQYF.

The chain couples TRBV19 to TRBJ2-7; D not certain. V lost 1 base and J lost 3, with 13 bases in between. There are 15 residues in the CDR3. CDR1 is LNHDA and CDR2 is SQIVND in the germline V gene (reference sequence). The CDR3: CASSIGIAEGYEQYF. DNA of the CDR3: TGTGCCAGTAGTATAGGAATAGCCGAAGGCTACGAGCAGTACTTC.

V usage is TRBV7-9 and J usage is TRBJ2-7; 9 nucleotides match TRBD2. From germline, CDR1 is SEHNR and CDR2 FQNEAQ (reference sequence). V was clipped by 4 bases and J by 3 bases; unmatched bases: 4. The CDR3 totals 14 residues. The DNA of the CDR3 is TGTGCCAGCAGCTCGAAAGCGGGGGGCTACGAGCAGTACTTC. It is translated as CASSSKAGGYEQYF. Filled out from reference TRBV7-9 and TRBJ2-7, the complete variable domain reads DTGVSQNPRHKITKRGQNVTFRCDPISEHNRLYWYRQTLGQGPEFLTYFQNEAQLEKSRLLSDRFSAERPKGSFSTLEIQRTEQGDSAMYLCASSSKAGGYEQYFGPGTRLTVT.

The chain joins TRBV28 to TRBJ2-1; 8 positions match TRBD2. The ends lost 2 bases at V and 7 bases at J; junction bases unmatched: 10. The CDR3 sequence is 16 residues long. The germline CDR1 and CDR2 sequences are MDHEN and SYDVKM. CDR3 sequence: CASSLPGRGGWNEQFF. As DNA, the CDR3 is TGTGCCAGCAGTTTACCAGGACGGGGGGGCTGGAATGAGCAGTTCTTC.

The chain joins TRBV5-6 to TRBJ1-2, with a possible D match to TRBD1 (6 bases). CDR1 and CDR2 from the germline V gene are SGHDT and YYEEEE. The CDR3 is made up of 15 amino acids. V shed 4 bases and J shed 3 bases, with 16 bases lying between them. CDR3 residues: CASSGIDRSHYGYTF. The CDR3 coding sequence is TGTGCCAGCAGCGGTATCGACAGGAGCCACTATGGCTACACCTTC.

The chain combines TRBV15 with TRBJ2-1; TRBD2 is a possible D gene (5 bases). V lost 3 bases, J lost 3 bases, and 12 bases lay in between. CDR3 length: 15 amino acids. In germline, CDR1 is LNHNV, CDR2 YYDKDF (reference sequence). CDR3: CATSRVKGGYNEQFF. In DNA, the CDR3 is TGTGCCACCAGCAGGGTAAAAGGAGGCTACAATGAGCAGTTCTTC.

There are a few counts of this clone. V is TRBV20-1 and J is TRBJ1-5; no definite D call. Germline V lookup: CDR1 DFQATT, CDR2 SNEGSKA (reference sequence). CDR3 size: 11 residues. V lost 6 bases to trimming and J lost 6 bases, with 9 bases between them. The CDR3 loop is CSASDGQPQHF. The CDR3 region has the DNA TGCAGTGCATCTGACGGTCAGCCCCAGCATTTT.

The sample holds a few counts of this clone. The V and J genes are TRBV19 and TRBJ2-2, with D perhaps TRBD1 (6 bases). This CDR3 comprises 13 residues. Trimming cost V 10 bases and J 4 bases, with 13 bases left between them. Germline V gene sequence: CDR1 LNHDA, CDR2 SQIVND (reference sequence). The CDR3 DNA reads as TGTGCCACGCACAGGGCCGGCACCGGGGAGCTGTTTTTT. This translates into CATHRAGTGELFF.

The table lists this clone with a few counts. The gene calls are TRBV4-1 and TRBJ2-2, with 8 positions matching TRBD1. The CDR3 covers 17 residues. V lost 1 base, J lost 2 bases, and 6 bases stayed unmatched. The germline CDR1 and CDR2 sequences are MGHRA and YSYEKL. CDR3: CASSQVPGQGNTGELFF. The CDR3 coding sequence is TGCGCCAGCAGCCAAGTCCCTGGACAGGGTAACACCGGGGAGCTGTTTTTT.

The V call is TRBV29-1, the J call TRBJ2-1; no clear D. Germline-derived CDR1 and CDR2 are SQVTM and ANQGSEA. V lost 4 bases to trimming and J lost 7 bases, with 14 bases between them. The CDR3 spans 13 residues. The CDR3 protein is CSVALTEKNEQFF. The DNA for the CDR3 is TGCAGCGTTGCCCTCACCGAGAAGAATGAGCAGTTCTTC.

The table lists this clone with a few counts. The chain recombines TRBV6-1 with TRBJ2-2, with TRBD1 as a possible D gene (6 bases). The CDR3 covers 15 residues. Germline V gene lookup returns CDR1 MNHNS and CDR2 SASEGT. The V and J ends lost 6 bases and 0 bases respectively, with 11 bases between them. The CDR3: CASRTGHSNTGELFF. In DNA form, the CDR3 reads TGTGCCAGCAGGACGGGACACTCGAACACCGGGGAGCTGTTTTTT.

The V call is TRBV7-9, the J call TRBJ1-3; D is unclear. The CDR3 loop spans 15 amino acids. Germline V gene data show CDR1 as SEHNR and CDR2 as FQNEAQ (reference sequence). V was shortened by 5 bases and J by 4 bases, with 15 bases between the two germline ends. The CDR3 coding sequence is TGTGCCAGCAGCCCCGTGGCATCCGACGGAAACACCATATATTTT. This codes for CASSPVASDGNTIYF.

As regards this clone: This sample also contains other DNA sequences that code for the same CDR3. This chain links TRBV7-2 with TRBJ2-1; D is possibly TRBD2 (6 bases). Trimming left V 5 bases short and J 3 bases short, with 11 bases between. The CDR3 has 14 residues. The germline gives CDR1 SGHTA, CDR2 FQGNSA. This chain's CDR3 is CASSPGTDYNEQFF. DNA of the CDR3: TGTGCCAGCAGCCCTGGGACTGACTACAATGAGCAGTTCTTC.